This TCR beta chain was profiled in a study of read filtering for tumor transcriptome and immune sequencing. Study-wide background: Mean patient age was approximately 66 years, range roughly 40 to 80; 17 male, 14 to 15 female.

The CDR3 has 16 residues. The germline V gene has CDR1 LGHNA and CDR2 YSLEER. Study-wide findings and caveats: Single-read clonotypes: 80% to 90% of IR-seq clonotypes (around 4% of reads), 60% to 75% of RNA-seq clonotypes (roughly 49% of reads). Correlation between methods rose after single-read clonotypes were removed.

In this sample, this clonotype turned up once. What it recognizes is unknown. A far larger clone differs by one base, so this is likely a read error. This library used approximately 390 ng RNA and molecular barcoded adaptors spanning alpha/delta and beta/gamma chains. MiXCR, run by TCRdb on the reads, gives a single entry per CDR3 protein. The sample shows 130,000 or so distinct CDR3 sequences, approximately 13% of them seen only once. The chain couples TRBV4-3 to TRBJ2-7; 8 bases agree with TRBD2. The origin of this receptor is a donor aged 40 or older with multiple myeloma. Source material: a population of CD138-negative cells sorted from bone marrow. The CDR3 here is CASSHPLALAAHEPYF. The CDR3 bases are TGCGCCAGCAGCCATCCCCTGGCACTAGCGGCTCACGAGCCGTACTTC.